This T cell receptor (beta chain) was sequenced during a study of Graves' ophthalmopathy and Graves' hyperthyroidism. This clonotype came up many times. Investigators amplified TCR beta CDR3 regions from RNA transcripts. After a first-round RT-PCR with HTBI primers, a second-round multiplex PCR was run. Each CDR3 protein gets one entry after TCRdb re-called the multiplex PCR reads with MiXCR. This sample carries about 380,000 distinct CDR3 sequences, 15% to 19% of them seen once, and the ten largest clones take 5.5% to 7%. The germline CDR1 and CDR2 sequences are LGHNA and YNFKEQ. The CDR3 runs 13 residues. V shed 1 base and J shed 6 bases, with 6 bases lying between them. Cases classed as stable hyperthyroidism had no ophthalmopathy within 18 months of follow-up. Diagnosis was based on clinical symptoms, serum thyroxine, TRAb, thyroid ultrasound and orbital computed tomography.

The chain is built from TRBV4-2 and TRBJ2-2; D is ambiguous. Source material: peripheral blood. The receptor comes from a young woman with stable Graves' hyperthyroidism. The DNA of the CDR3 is TGTGCCAGCAGCCAAGTGGATCCCGGGGAGCTGTTTTTT. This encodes CASSQVDPGELFF.